This is a list of T cell receptor beta chains from one sample in a study of CD8 T cells in Susac syndrome. MiXCR, run by TCRdb on the immunoSEQ multiplex PCR reads, gives a single entry per CDR3 protein. The sample holds a few hundred thousand distinct CDR3 sequences, more than 85% seen once. The specimen sequenced was CD8+ T cells from PBMCs. The receptors stem from a human donor with multiple sclerosis. The CDR3 runs from the conserved cysteine through the conserved F or W.

TRBV4-1,TRBJ1-1,CASTRTPTSGDTEAFF
TRBV20-1,TRBJ2-5,CSARDNSGEGGETQYF
TRBV29-1,TRBJ1-2,CSVSRGDSGYTF
TRBV9,TRBJ1-1,CASSPLTGTNTEAFF
TRBV30,TRBJ2-7,CAWTLGTSGHEQYF
TRBV18,TRBJ2-1,CARTSGGF
TRBV3-1,TRBJ2-1,CASSQVLDYNEQFF
TRBV9,TRBJ1-2,CASSPDGAGGYTF
TRBV5-4,TRBJ2-5,CASSLIGAQETQYF
TRBV6-5,TRBJ2-7,CASSQGGAQEQYF
TRBV7-9,TRBJ2-7,CASSWLARTNEAYEQYF
TRBV27,TRBJ2-3,CASSTTGGLLTDTQYF
TRBV11-2,TRBJ1-2,CASSFDRANYGYTF
TRBV10-3,TRBJ2-2,CAIPGAAGELFF
TRBV3-1,TRBJ2-1,CASSQDRGGHNEQFF
TRBV20-1,TRBJ2-7,CSARGTGWGFRGEQYF
TRBV6-5,TRBJ2-5,CASSLSGRQETQYF
TRBV7-9,TRBJ2-2,CASTLVIGELFF
TRBV24-1,TRBJ2-2,CATQAGDPGELFF
TRBV5-6,TRBJ1-1,CASSFGQGAEAFF
TRBV9,TRBJ2-1,CASSPQDYNEQFF
TRBV10-3,TRBJ2-7,CAINEARTYEQYF
TRBV24-1,TRBJ1-5,CATSAEDREDGPQHF
TRBV5-4,TRBJ2-7,CASSLDMGLIYEQYF
TRBV13,TRBJ2-2,CASSSLGDANTGELFF
TRBV10-3,TRBJ2-6,CAIGSVDRGLSGANVLTF
TRBV6-5,TRBJ2-5,CASSFGLAGAETQYF
TRBV29-1,TRBJ2-1,CSVEDLAGNEQFF
TRBV6-6,TRBJ2-1,CASSGSGSYSYNEQFF